Listed below are T cell receptor beta chains from one sample, sequenced in a study of T cells after yellow fever vaccination. Via MiXCR, TCRdb re-called the 5' RACE reads, giving one row per CDR3 protein. The sample lists around 300,000 distinct CDR3 sequences, approximately 4.3% seen once, with approximately 19% in the top ten. The sample consisted of PBMCs, taken 15 days after the yellow fever booster vaccination. These receptors all come from a man between 18 and 35 years old who received the YFV17D yellow fever vaccine. Both conserved end residues are part of each CDR3. D genes are given only for firm matches.

J | D | V | CDR3
TRBJ2-1 | NA | TRBV24-1 | CATSEQRGSSYNEQFF
TRBJ1-4 | NA | TRBV5-1 | CASSLASQEGEKLFF
TRBJ1-1 | NA | TRBV5-1 | CASSPQWSEGSNTEAFF
TRBJ2-3 | NA | TRBV20-1 | CAKRFGDTQYF
TRBJ2-3 | NA | TRBV20-1 | CSARGGAGSTDTQYF
TRBJ2-3 | NA | TRBV28 | CASSLGSSGLTDTQYF
TRBJ1-5 | NA | TRBV28 | CASTQYQQPQHF
TRBJ2-1 | TRBD1 | TRBV5-1 | CASSSTQGYNEQFF
TRBJ1-2 | NA | TRBV30 | CAWSRWTYGYTF
TRBJ2-5 | NA | TRBV3-1 | CASSQDLSQNQETQYF
TRBJ1-1 | NA | TRBV7-2 | CASSSDWEGTTEAFF
TRBJ2-2 | TRBD1 | TRBV19 | CASSMGQGAGELFF
TRBJ2-1 | TRBD2 | TRBV5-1 | CASRLAGASYNEQFF
TRBJ1-2 | TRBD1 | TRBV3-1 | CASSPHGQGDSNYGYTF
TRBJ1-1 | NA | TRBV4-3 | CASSSLGGTTEAFF
TRBJ2-3 | NA | TRBV12-3/TRBV12-4 | CASSLGTLGTDTQYF
TRBJ2-7 | NA | TRBV3-1 | CASSQVPTYEQYF
TRBJ1-5 | NA | TRBV6-6 | CASSYAAALSNQPQHF
TRBJ1-1 | TRBD1 | TRBV5-6 | CASSLGQGIEAFF
TRBJ2-1 | NA | TRBV12-3/TRBV12-4 | CASGPYEQFF
TRBJ1-2 | TRBD1 | TRBV11-2 | CASSDGDRLHYGYTF
TRBJ1-6 | NA | TRBV4-3 | CASSQESDAYRGSPLHF
TRBJ2-2 | NA | TRBV12-3/TRBV12-4 | CASRRLAGTLGSCFF
TRBJ1-2 | TRBD1 | TRBV5-1 | CASHGQDYGYTF
TRBJ2-2 | NA | TRBV7-3 | CASSLYGGELFF
TRBJ2-1 | TRBD2 | TRBV5-1 | CASSLRGVEYNEQFF
TRBJ2-2 | NA | TRBV28 | CASSLLSSTGELFF
TRBJ2-4 | TRBD2 | TRBV7-2 | CASSLAVGGEGQYF
TRBJ1-1 | NA | TRBV9 | CASSPTGRPGEAFF
TRBJ2-2 | NA | TRBV7-6 | CASSLFGDGELFF
TRBJ1-5 | TRBD1 | TRBV30 | CAIETGGRQPQHF
TRBJ2-3 | NA | TRBV4-1 | CASSHPLVTDTQYF
TRBJ2-3 | NA | TRBV12-3/TRBV12-4 | CASTSGGGSRTDTQYF
TRBJ1-3 | NA | TRBV3-1 | CASSPSEGLGNTIYF
TRBJ2-3 | NA | TRBV3-1 | CASSQITDTQYF
TRBJ2-5 | NA | TRBV9 | CASSVGQGGETQYF
TRBJ2-2 | NA | TRBV5-1 | CASSFRQSPNTGELFF
TRBJ2-2 | NA | TRBV5-1 | CASSALPGGDTGELFF
TRBJ2-2 | NA | TRBV5-1 | CASSLNSPGGNTGELFF
TRBJ1-2 | NA | TRBV13 | CASSGENRPKGYTF
TRBJ1-3 | NA | TRBV9 | CASSVGTAAGNTIYF
TRBJ1-6 | NA | TRBV12-3/TRBV12-4 | CASSPAIAGNSPLHF
TRBJ1-2 | NA | TRBV5-5 | CASSLRSEGDYGYTF
TRBJ2-1 | NA | TRBV5-5 | CASSPWSGSSYNEQFF
TRBJ1-2 | NA | TRBV20-1 | CSARDFGRNYGYTF
TRBJ2-1 | TRBD1 | TRBV7-9 | CASSLRTGGSYNEQFF
TRBJ1-1 | NA | TRBV10-3 | CAISHRAPTEAFF
TRBJ2-1 | NA | TRBV10-3 | CAISGNTGYPWGEQFF
TRBJ2-3 | TRBD1 | TRBV5-1 | CASSLGQGGGLDTQYF
TRBJ2-7 | TRBD1 | TRBV10-2 | CASRTMGQGPYEQYF
TRBJ1-1 | NA | TRBV12-3/TRBV12-4 | CASSLPFGFGTEAFF
TRBJ1-1 | NA | TRBV24-1 | CATSAESGAEAFF
TRBJ2-2 | NA | TRBV18 | CASSPSGARLNTGELFF
TRBJ2-5 | NA | TRBV7-3 | CASSLGGPRETQYF
TRBJ2-5 | NA | TRBV30 | CAWSSLNQQETQYF
TRBJ2-3 | NA | TRBV5-4 | CASSFDGTSTDTQYF
TRBJ1-5 | NA | TRBV20-1 | CSATQGFMVDQPQHF
TRBJ2-3 | TRBD1 | TRBV20-1 | CSARGGATGEDTQYF
TRBJ2-3 | NA | TRBV30 | CACPTEDYTDTQYF